This TCR beta chain was sequenced during a study of blood T cells in healthy people across ages. Next came a second PCR, run for about 7 to 12 cycles, which used a sample-barcoded 5' primer along with a J-beta primer mix. TCRdb reprocessed the 5' RACE reads via MiXCR and lists one record per CDR3 protein. The sample holds 1,800,000 or so distinct CDR3 sequences; about two fifths are singletons and the top ten take under 25%. Approximately 9.6 milliliters of peripheral blood were drawn from each donor into EDTA-treated tubes. This TCR derives from a human donor in good health. Sequenced sample: blood.

CDR3 in amino acids: CASSLDPQANYGYTF. The CDR3 DNA sequence: TGTGCCAGCAGCTTAGACCCCCAGGCAAACTATGGCTACACCTTC. This chain links TRBV7-2 with TRBJ1-2, with D unresolved. Germline assignment: CDR1 SGHTA and CDR2 FQGNSA. Between the trimmed V and J ends, which lost 1 base and 2 bases, there was a span of 11 bases. The CDR3 runs to 15 residues. The variable domain in full, with the rest retrieved from reference TRBV7-2 and TRBJ1-2, is GAGVSQSPSNKVTEKGKDVELRCDPISGHTALYWYRQSLGQGLEFLIYFQGNSAPDKSGLPSDRFSAERTGGSVSTLTIQRTQQEDSAVYLCASSLDPQANYGYTFGSGTRLTVV.